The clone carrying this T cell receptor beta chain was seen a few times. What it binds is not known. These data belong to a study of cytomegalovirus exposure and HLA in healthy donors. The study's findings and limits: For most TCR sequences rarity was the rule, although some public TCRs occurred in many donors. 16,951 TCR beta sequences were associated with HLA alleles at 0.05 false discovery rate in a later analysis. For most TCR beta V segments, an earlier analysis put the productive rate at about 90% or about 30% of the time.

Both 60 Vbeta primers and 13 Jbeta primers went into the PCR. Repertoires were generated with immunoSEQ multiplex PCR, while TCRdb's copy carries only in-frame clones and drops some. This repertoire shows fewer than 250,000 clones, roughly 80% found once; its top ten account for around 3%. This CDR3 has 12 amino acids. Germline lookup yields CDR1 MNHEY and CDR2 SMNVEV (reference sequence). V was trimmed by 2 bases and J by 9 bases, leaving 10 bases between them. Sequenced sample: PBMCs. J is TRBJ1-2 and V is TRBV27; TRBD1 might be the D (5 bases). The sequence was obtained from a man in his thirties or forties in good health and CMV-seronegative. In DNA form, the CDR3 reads TGTGCCAGCAGTTTACCCGGGGGGAGCTACACCTTC. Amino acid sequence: CASSLPGGSYTF.